This TCR beta chain was identified in a study of blood T cell repertoires in COVID-19. Profiled with immunoSEQ multiplex PCR; TCRdb holds only in-frame clones, not every one. In the table there are 75,000 to 80,000 clones, roughly 88% of which are singletons. Germline V lookup: CDR1 ENHRY, CDR2 SYGVKD. This CDR3 is built from 14 residues. V dropped 5 bases and J dropped 5; count of bases not matched to a gene: 5. The sequence was obtained from a human donor in a cohort sampled during active COVID-19. Material: peripheral blood. V gene TRBV10-3 combines with J gene TRBJ2-1, with 8 bases matching TRBD2. CDR3 DNA sequence: TGTGCCATCAGTCGACTAGCGCCTAACAATGAGCAGTTCTTC. The encoded protein is CAISRLAPNNEQFF.